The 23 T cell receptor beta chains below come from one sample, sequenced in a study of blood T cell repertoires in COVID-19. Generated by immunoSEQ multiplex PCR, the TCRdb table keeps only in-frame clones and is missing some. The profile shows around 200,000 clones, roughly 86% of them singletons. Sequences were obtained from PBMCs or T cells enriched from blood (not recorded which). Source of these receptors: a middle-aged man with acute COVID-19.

The CDR3, as DNA: TGTGCCAGCAGCACCGCCCGGACAGGGGAGGCTCAGTACTTC. This sequence encodes CASSTARTGEAQYF. The chain employs TRBV6-5 and TRBJ2-4; 9 bases are a match to TRBD1. Germline CDR1 MNHEY, CDR2 SVGAGI. The CDR3 spans 14 residues. After removal of 6 bases from V and 12 bases from J, the junction contained 12 bases not matched to a gene.

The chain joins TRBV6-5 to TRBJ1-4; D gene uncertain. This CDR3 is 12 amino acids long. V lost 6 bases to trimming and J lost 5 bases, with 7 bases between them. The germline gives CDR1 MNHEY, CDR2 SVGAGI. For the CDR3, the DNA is TGTGCCAGCAGGACAAGAAATGAAAAACTGTTTTTT. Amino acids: CASRTRNEKLFF.

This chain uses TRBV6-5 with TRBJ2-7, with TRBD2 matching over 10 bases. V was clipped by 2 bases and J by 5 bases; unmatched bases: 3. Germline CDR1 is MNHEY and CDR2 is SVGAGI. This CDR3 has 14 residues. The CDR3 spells CASSYGSGRDEQYF. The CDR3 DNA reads TGTGCCAGCAGTTACGGGAGCGGGAGGGACGAGCAGTACTTC.

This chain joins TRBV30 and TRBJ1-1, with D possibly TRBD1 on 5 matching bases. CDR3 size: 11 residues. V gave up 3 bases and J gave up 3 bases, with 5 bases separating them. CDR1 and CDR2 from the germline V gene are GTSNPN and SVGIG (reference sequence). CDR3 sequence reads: CAWRGDTEAFF. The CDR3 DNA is TGTGCCTGGAGAGGGGACACTGAAGCTTTCTTT.

In nucleotides, the CDR3 is TGCGCCAGCAAGCCCGGCGGTGCGGATGAGCAGTTCTTC. Amino acid sequence: CASKPGGADEQFF. The chain uses TRBV5-1 and TRBJ2-1; D is unclear. Trimming left V 6 bases short and J 8 bases short, with 15 bases between. The CDR3 runs to 13 residues. Germline V CDR1 and CDR2: SGHRS, YFSETQ.

DNA for the CDR3: TGTGCCACCAGCAGAGGAGTTGGTGGCGGGGGTGGCTACACCTTC. This encodes CATSRGVGGGGGYTF. The rearrangement links TRBV15 to TRBJ1-2; a possible D gene is TRBD1 (5 bases). From germline, CDR1 is LNHNV and CDR2 YYDKDF (reference sequence). The CDR3 length is 15 residues. V was clipped by 1 base and J by 7 bases, with 16 bases between them. Drawing the rest from reference TRBV15 and TRBJ1-2, the complete variable domain is DAMVIQNPRYQVTQFGKPVTLSCSQTLNHNVMYWYQQKSSQAPKLLFHYYDKDFNNEADTPDNFQSRRPNTSFCFLDIRSPGLGDTAMYLCATSRGVGGGGGYTFGSGTRLTVV.

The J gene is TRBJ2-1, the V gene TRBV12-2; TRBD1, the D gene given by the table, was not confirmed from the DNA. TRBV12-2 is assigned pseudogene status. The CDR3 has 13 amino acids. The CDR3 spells CTLGPTPGNEQFF. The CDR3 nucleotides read TGTACCCTGGGCCCCACCCCCGGCAATGAGCAGTTCTTC.

The chain's CDR3 is CSATGSSNTGELFF. CDR3 DNA: TGCAGCGCAACCGGGTCGTCGAACACCGGGGAGCTGTTTTTT. The chain is built from TRBV29-1 and TRBJ2-2, with D hard to call. This CDR3 has 14 residues. Deletions cut 7 bases from V and 0 bases from J, with 12 bases between. The V gene's germline CDR1 is SQVTM and CDR2 ANQGSEA.

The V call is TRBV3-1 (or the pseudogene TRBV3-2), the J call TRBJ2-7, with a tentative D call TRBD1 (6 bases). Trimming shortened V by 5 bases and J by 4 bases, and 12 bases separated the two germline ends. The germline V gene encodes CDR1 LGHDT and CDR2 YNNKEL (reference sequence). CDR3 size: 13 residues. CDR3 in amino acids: CASSAGDGYEQYF. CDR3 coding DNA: TGTGCCAGCAGCGCAGGGGATGGTTACGAGCAGTACTTC.

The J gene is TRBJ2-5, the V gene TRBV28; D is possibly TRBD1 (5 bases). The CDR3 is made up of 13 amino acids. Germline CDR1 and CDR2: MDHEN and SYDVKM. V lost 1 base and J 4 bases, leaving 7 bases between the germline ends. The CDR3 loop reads CASSLSGPETQYF. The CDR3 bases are TGTGCCAGCAGTTTATCAGGGCCAGAGACCCAGTACTTC.

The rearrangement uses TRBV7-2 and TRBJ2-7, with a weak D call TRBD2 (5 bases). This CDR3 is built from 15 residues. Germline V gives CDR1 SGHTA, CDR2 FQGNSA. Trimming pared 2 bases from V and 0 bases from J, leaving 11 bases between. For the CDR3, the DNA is TGTGCCAGCAGCTTAAGTGGGAGCCTCTCCTACGAGCAGTACTTC. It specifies CASSLSGSLSYEQYF.

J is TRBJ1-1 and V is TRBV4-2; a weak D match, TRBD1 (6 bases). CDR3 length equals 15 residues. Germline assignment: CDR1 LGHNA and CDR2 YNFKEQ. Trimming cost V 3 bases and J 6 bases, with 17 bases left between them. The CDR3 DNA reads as TGTGCCAGCAGCCAGGCAGCCGGGACAAACCCTGAAGCTTTCTTT. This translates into CASSQAAGTNPEAFF.

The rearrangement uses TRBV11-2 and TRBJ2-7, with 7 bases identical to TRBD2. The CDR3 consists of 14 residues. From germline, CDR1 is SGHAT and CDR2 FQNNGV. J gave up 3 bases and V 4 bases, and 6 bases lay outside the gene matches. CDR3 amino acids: CASSSMTGGYEQYF. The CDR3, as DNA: TGTGCCAGCAGCTCCATGACGGGGGGCTACGAGCAGTACTTC.

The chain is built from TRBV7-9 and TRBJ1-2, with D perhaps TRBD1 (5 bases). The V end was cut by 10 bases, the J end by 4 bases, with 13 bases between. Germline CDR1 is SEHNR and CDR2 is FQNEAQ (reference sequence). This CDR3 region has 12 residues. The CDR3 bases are TGTGCCAACGAGGTTAGGGGCTATGGCTACACCTTC. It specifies CANEVRGYGYTF.

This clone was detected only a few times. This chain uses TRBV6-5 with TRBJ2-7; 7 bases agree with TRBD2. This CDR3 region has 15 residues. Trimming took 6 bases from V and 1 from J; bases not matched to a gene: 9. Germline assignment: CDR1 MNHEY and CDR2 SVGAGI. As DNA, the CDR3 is TGTGCCAGCAGGGAGGGGCCTAGCGGATCCTACGAGCAGTACTTC. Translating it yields CASREGPSGSYEQYF.

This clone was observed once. DNA of the CDR3: TGTGCCAGCAGCTGGGGGACAGGGGATTCTTCACCCCTCCACTTT. Amino acids: CASSWGTGDSSPLHF. The chain couples TRBV6-5 to TRBJ1-6; 10 bases fit TRBD1. There are 15 residues in the CDR3. The V gene's germline CDR1 is MNHEY and CDR2 SVGAGI. V trimming: 6 bases; J trimming: 9 bases; junction bases outside the gene matches: 8.

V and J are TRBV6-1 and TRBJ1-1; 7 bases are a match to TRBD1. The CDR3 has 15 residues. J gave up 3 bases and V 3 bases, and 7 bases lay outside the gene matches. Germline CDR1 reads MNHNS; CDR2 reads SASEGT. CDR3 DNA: TGTGCCAGCAGTGACCGACCGACAGGGCACACTGAAGCTTTCTTT. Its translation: CASSDRPTGHTEAFF.

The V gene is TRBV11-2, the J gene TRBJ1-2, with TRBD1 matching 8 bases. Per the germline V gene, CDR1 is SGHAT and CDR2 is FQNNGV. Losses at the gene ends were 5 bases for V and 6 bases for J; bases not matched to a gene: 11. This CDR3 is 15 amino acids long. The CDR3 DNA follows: TGTGCCAGCAGCCCCTTGGACAGGGAAACGCATGGCTACACCTTC. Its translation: CASSPLDRETHGYTF.

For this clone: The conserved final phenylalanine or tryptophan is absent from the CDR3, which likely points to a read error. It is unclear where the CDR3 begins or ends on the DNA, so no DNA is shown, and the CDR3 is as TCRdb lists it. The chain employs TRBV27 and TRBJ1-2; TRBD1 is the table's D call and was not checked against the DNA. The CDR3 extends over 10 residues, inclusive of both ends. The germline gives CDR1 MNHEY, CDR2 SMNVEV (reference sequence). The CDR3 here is CASSFRQQSS.

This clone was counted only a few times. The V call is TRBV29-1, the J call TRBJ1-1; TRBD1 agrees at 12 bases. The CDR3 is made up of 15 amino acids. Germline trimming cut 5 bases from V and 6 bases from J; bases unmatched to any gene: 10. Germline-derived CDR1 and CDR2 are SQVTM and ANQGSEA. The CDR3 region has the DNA TGCAGCGTTAAGAGGGACAGGGGGCGCATGGCTGAAGCTTTCTTT. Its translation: CSVKRDRGRMAEAFF. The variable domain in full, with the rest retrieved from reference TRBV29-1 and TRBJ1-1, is SAVISQKPSRDICQRGTSLTIQCQVDSQVTMMFWYRQQPGQSLTLIATANQGSEATYESGFVIDKFPISRPNLTFSTLTVSNMSPEDSSIYLCSVKRDRGRMAEAFFGQGTRLTVV.

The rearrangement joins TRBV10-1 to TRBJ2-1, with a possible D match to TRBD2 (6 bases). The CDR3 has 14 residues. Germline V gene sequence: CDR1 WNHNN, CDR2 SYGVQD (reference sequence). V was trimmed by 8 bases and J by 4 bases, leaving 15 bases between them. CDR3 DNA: TGCGCCAGCGGGGACGGGAGCCCTTACAATGAGCAGTTCTTC. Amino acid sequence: CASGDGSPYNEQFF.

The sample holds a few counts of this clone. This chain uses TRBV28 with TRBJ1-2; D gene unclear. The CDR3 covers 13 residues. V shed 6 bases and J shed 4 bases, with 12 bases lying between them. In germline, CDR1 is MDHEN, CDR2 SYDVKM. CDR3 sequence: CASRRALTYGYTF. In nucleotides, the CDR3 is TGTGCCAGCAGGAGGGCTCTAACCTATGGCTACACCTTC.

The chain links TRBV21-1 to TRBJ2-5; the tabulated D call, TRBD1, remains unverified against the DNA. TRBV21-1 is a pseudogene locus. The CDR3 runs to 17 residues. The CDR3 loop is CASSKEEGTGGRETQYF. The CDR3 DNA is TGTGCCAGCAGCAAAGAGGAGGGGACAGGGGGCCGGGAGACCCAGTACTTC.